This T cell receptor (beta chain) was sequenced during a study of OX40 agonist ivuxolimab in advanced cancers. Germline V gives CDR1 SGHTA, CDR2 FQGTGA. This CDR3 region has 14 residues. The germline V and J ends were trimmed by 2 bases and 6 bases, with 10 bases remaining between them. Some clones are missing from TCRdb's copy, which holds only in-frame ones; the method was immunoSEQ multiplex PCR. The sample holds fewer than 70,000 clones, roughly 80% seen once. The sample holds one count of this clone. The origin of this receptor is an adult with an advanced solid tumor such as melanoma, head and neck, liver or kidney cancer. Sequenced here: CD4+ or CD8+ T cells sorted from blood, sampled in a trial of the OX40 agonist ivuxolimab. The rearrangement links TRBV7-3 to TRBJ2-2; D remains unclear. The CDR3 here is CASSLLPAAGELFF. The CDR3 nucleotides read TGTGCCAGCAGCTTACTGCCCGCGGCCGGGGAGCTGTTTTTT.